This paragraph reports one TCR beta chain. Its antigen remains unidentified. These data come from a study of T-cell reconstitution after alpha-beta-depleted transplantation in children. Germline V gives CDR1 MGHRA, CDR2 YSYEKL. The CDR3 spans 16 residues. Trimming stripped 0 bases from V and 0 bases from J, with 9 bases between. Whole-study findings and limits: Expanded graft clones numbering several hundred reportedly gave rise to alpha-beta T cells about two months after transplant.

Preparation of the TCRbeta library was carried out with unique molecular identifiers. Each CDR3 protein is one row after TCRdb ran MiXCR on the PCR reads. The sample yields approximately 980,000 distinct CDR3 sequences, roughly 29% seen once. The receptor was isolated from a boy less than two years old who had a stem cell transplant for SCID, so the T cells may come from the graft donor. This material consisted of PBMCs, mostly from graft donor cells, taken 360 days after TCRalphabeta/CD19-depleted stem cell transplant. The chain combines TRBV4-1 with TRBJ2-1; the D gene is possibly TRBD1 (5 bases). In DNA form, the CDR3 reads TGCGCCAGCAGCCAAGAACAGGTGGGCTCCTACAATGAGCAGTTCTTC. It translates to CASSQEQVGSYNEQFF.